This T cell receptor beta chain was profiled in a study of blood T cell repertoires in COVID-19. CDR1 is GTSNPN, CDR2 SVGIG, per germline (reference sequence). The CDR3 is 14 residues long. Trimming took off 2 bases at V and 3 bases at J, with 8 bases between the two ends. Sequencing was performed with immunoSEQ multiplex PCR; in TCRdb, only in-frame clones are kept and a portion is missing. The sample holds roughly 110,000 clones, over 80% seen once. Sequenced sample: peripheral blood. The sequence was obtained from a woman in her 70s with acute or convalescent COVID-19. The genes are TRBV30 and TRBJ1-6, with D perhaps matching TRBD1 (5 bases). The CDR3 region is CAWSLGDYNSPLHF. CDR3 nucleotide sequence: TGTGCCTGGAGTTTAGGGGACTATAATTCACCCCTCCACTTT. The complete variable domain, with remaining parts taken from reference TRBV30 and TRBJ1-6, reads SQTIHQWPATLVQPVGSPLSLECTVEGTSNPNLYWYRQAAGRGLQLLFYSVGIGQISSEVPQNLSASRPQDRQFILSSKKLLLSDSGFYLCAWSLGDYNSPLHFGNGTRLTVT.